The following is a T cell receptor (beta chain) sequence with its context. Its antigen remains unknown. During construction of the library, unique molecular identifiers were attached to individual cDNA molecules for quantitative, reproducible TCR counting. In the source study's methods: TCR counts had a median of around 94,000 per sample and spanned about 23,224 to 690,600. MiXCR, run by TCRdb on the RACE reads, gives a single entry per CDR3 protein. TCRdb, not the original authors, processed these V and J calls. The repertoire includes 130,000 or so distinct CDR3 sequences, about 9.4% of them detected once, and around 1.9% sits in the top ten. Noted time point: healthy volunteer bleed at 2 weeks. Extraction yielded total RNA from whole blood (unfractionated). CDR3 length equals 14 residues. Germline-derived CDR1 and CDR2 are LGHDT and YNNKEL (reference sequence). V was clipped by 5 bases and J by 8 bases; unmatched bases: 9.

The record originates from a study of human T cells and chemical hapten exposure. General study results and limits: High-frequency TCRs, those above 1 in 1000, stayed the same after DPC sensitization.

The sequenced sample was whole blood. The chain carries TRBV3-1 and TRBJ2-1, with 7 bases lining up with TRBD1. The receptor was isolated from a male donor in good health. Some clones in this sample may be carry-over from other donors' samples. Here the CDR3 reads CASSVLEGAYEQFF. CDR3 bases: TGTGCCAGCAGCGTTCTCGAGGGGGCCTATGAGCAGTTCTTC.